Below are 20 T cell receptor beta chains sequenced from a single sample in a study of cytomegalovirus exposure and HLA in healthy donors. PCR involved 60 Vbeta and 13 Jbeta primers. TCRdb's table, derived via immunoSEQ multiplex PCR, lists solely in-frame clones and lacks some. The sample consists of approximately 200,000 clones, roughly 80% of them appearing once. Sequences were obtained from PBMCs. All receptors derive from a boy aged 10-17 years in good health and CMV-seronegative.

The chain combines TRBV30 with TRBJ2-2, with 11 bases aligning to TRBD2. Germline V CDR1 and CDR2: GTSNPN, SVGIG (reference sequence). After removal of 2 bases from V and 6 bases from J, the junction contained 11 bases not matched to a gene. The CDR3 is made up of 17 amino acids. The CDR3, as DNA: TGTGCCTGGAGTCCACTTAGCGGGAGGGGGTCGCCCGGGGAGCTGTTTTTT. Its translation: CAWSPLSGRGSPGELFF.

V is TRBV7-6 and J is TRBJ2-1; D may be TRBD2 (6 bases). The CDR3 runs to 17 residues. Looked up from germline, CDR1 is SGHVS and CDR2 is FNYEAQ. V lost 0 bases and J lost 4, with 16 bases in between. CDR3 residues: CASSLANFGGDYNEQFF. In DNA, the CDR3 is TGTGCCAGCAGCTTAGCCAACTTTGGCGGGGATTACAATGAGCAGTTCTTC.

The rearrangement links TRBV5-6 to TRBJ2-1, with 10 bases matching TRBD2. CDR3 length: 14 amino acids. Germline lookup yields CDR1 SGHDT and CDR2 YYEEEE. Trimming took 2 bases from V and 9 from J; bases not matched to a gene: 5. In DNA form, the CDR3 reads TGTGCCAGCAGCTTATTCGGGACTAGCGCTGAGCAGTTCTTC. Amino acid sequence: CASSLFGTSAEQFF.

The chain carries TRBV13 and TRBJ1-1, with 10 bases aligning to TRBD1. Per germline, CDR1 PRHDT and CDR2 FYEKMQ (reference sequence). Unmatched junction bases numbered 18, after V lost 2 bases and J lost 0 bases. The CDR3 spans 21 residues. The CDR3 region has the DNA TGTGCCAGCAGCTTACCTTTCCGGGACAGGGGCCTTGGGGCCGTGAACACTGAAGCTTTCTTT. Translated, it gives CASSLPFRDRGLGAVNTEAFF.

The rearrangement links TRBV7-8 to TRBJ1-2, with a weak D call TRBD1 (5 bases). This CDR3 has 14 residues. The V end was cut by 0 bases, the J end by 4 bases, with 9 bases between. Germline V gene data show CDR1 as SGHVS and CDR2 as FQNEAQ. CDR3 bases: TGTGCCAGCAGCTTAGCGACAGCGCCCTATGGCTACACCTTC. As protein: CASSLATAPYGYTF.

In this sample, this clone turned up once. At one of its ends the junction is not consistent with the germline gene, which may arise from a read error. The chain uses TRBV7-9 and TRBJ1-1; D unclear. The CDR3 has 15 amino acids. Germline-derived CDR1 and CDR2 are SEHNR and FQNEAQ (reference sequence). CDR3 protein: CSSSLAVAANTEAFF. The CDR3 coding sequence is TGTTCCAGCAGCTTAGCGGTAGCTGCGAACACTGAAGCTTTCTTT.

The V gene is TRBV5-4, the J gene TRBJ2-7, with D possibly being TRBD1 (6 bases). Germline CDR1 SGHNT, CDR2 YYREEE (reference sequence). V was trimmed by 0 bases and J by 4 bases, leaving 8 bases between them. This CDR3 contains 13 residues. The CDR3 nucleotides read TGTGCCAGCAGCTTGGTTGGACAGTACGAGCAGTACTTC. Residues: CASSLVGQYEQYF.

V is TRBV4-1 and J is TRBJ1-4, with TRBD1 identical over 10 bases. V was clipped by 0 bases and J by 7 bases; unmatched bases: 11. Germline assignment: CDR1 MGHRA and CDR2 YSYEKL. The CDR3 loop spans 18 amino acids. CDR3 DNA sequence: TGCGCCAGCAGCCAAGAACCGGGACAGGGGTTACGGAGTGAAAAACTGTTTTTT. It yields the protein CASSQEPGQGLRSEKLFF.

This chain joins TRBV7-8 and TRBJ1-5, with D possibly TRBD1 on 6 matching bases. The CDR3 runs to 17 residues. The germline gives CDR1 SGHVS, CDR2 FQNEAQ. The V end was cut by 1 base, the J end by 3 bases, with 16 bases between. The CDR3 reads CASSLGRSGVYNQPQHF. CDR3 nucleotides: TGTGCCAGCAGCTTAGGACGTTCAGGGGTTTACAATCAGCCCCAGCATTTT.

The chain carries TRBV6-1 and TRBJ1-1, with D uncertain. The CDR3 has 12 amino acids. The germline gives CDR1 MNHNS, CDR2 SASEGT. Trimming took off 11 bases at V and 0 bases at J, with 10 bases between the two ends. The CDR3: CAGRTVNTEAFF. The CDR3 bases are TGTGCCGGGAGGACGGTGAACACTGAAGCTTTCTTT.

This clone was seen only a few times. The rearrangement joins TRBV30 to TRBJ1-5; 7 nucleotides agree with TRBD1. J gave up 5 bases and V 7 bases, and 8 bases lay outside the gene matches. Germline assignment: CDR1 GTSNPN and CDR2 SVGIG (reference sequence). This CDR3 is 13 amino acids long. In nucleotides, the CDR3 is TGTGCCTCAACAGGGGCCACAGATCAGCCCCAGCATTTT. Residues: CASTGATDQPQHF.

This clone was detected a few times. The J gene is TRBJ2-5, the V gene TRBV9; 8 bases are a match to TRBD1. This CDR3 has 15 residues. Germline V gene lookup returns CDR1 SGDLS and CDR2 YYNGEE. The trim removed 4 bases at V and 2 bases at J, leaving 7 bases unmatched. The CDR3 here is CASSPLDRVQETQYF. The CDR3 DNA reads TGTGCCAGCAGCCCGCTGGACAGGGTTCAAGAGACCCAGTACTTC.

V and J are TRBV9 and TRBJ2-3; 12 nucleotides align to TRBD2. Losses at the gene ends were 4 bases for V and 6 bases for J; bases not matched to a gene: 6. This CDR3 contains 15 residues. Germline-derived CDR1 and CDR2 are SGDLS and YYNGEE. The chain's CDR3 is CASSPSGGVWDTQYF. The CDR3 region has the DNA TGTGCCAGCAGCCCTAGCGGGGGGGTCTGGGATACGCAGTATTTT. Using reference TRBV9 and TRBJ2-3 for the parts outside the CDR3, the full variable domain is DSGVTQTPKHLITATGQRVTLRCSPRSGDLSVYWYQQSLDQGLQFLIQYYNGEERAKGNILERFSAQQFPDLHSELNLSSLELGDSALYFCASSPSGGVWDTQYFGPGTRLTVL.

V and J are TRBV4-3 and TRBJ1-1; 8 bases are shared with TRBD1. V lost 4 bases and J lost 4; bases outside the gene matches: 11. Per germline, CDR1 LGHNA and CDR2 YSLEER. The CDR3 length is 16 residues. CDR3 protein: CASSLNSQGGSTEAFF. The CDR3 DNA reads TGCGCCAGCAGCCTCAACTCACAGGGGGGGAGCACTGAAGCTTTCTTT.

The J gene is TRBJ1-4, the V gene TRBV6-1; TRBD1 agrees at 7 bases. The length of the CDR3 is 15 residues. V lost 4 bases, J lost 4 bases, and 6 bases stayed unmatched. The germline V gene has CDR1 MNHNS and CDR2 SASEGT. The CDR3 DNA reads as TGTGCCAGCAGTGGCCGGGACAGAGTTAATGAAAAACTGTTTTTT. Translation gives CASSGRDRVNEKLFF.

As to this clone: Other DNA variants within this sample encode the same CDR3. The J gene is TRBJ2-1, the V gene TRBV27; D is unclear. Germline V gives CDR1 MNHEY, CDR2 SMNVEV (reference sequence). The CDR3 loop spans 13 amino acids. Trimming shortened V by 3 bases and J by 1 base, and 4 bases separated the two germline ends. This CDR3 reads CASSFSSYNEQFF. The CDR3 DNA sequence: TGTGCCAGCAGTTTCTCTTCCTACAATGAGCAGTTCTTC.

This clone has only a few counts. This chain links TRBV2 with TRBJ2-1, with TRBD2 as a possible D gene (6 bases). The germline V gene has CDR1 SNHLY and CDR2 FYNNEI. The CDR3 contains 14 residues. With 3 bases removed from V and 0 bases from J, the gap between germline ends came to 6 bases. In nucleotides, the CDR3 is TGTGCCAGCAGTGACGGGGGCTCCTACAATGAGCAGTTCTTC. As protein: CASSDGGSYNEQFF.

This chain links TRBV28 with TRBJ2-7; 8 bases are a match to TRBD1. Losses at the gene ends were 2 bases for V and 2 bases for J; bases not matched to a gene: 8. The CDR3 is 16 amino acids. Germline V lookup: CDR1 MDHEN, CDR2 SYDVKM. The CDR3 DNA reads as TGTGCCAGCAGTTTACCAACAGGGGGTCTCCCCTACGAGCAGTACTTC. As protein: CASSLPTGGLPYEQYF.

The chain joins TRBV6-6 to TRBJ1-5, with 7 bases aligning to TRBD1. This CDR3 comprises 16 residues. Germline CDR1 and CDR2: MNHNY and SVGAGI (reference sequence). With V trimmed by 0 bases and J by 7 bases, 9 bases remained unmatched. CDR3 bases: TGTGCCAGCAGTTACTCTCCCAGGGGGTCGGAACAGCCCCAGCATTTT. Its protein is CASSYSPRGSEQPQHF.

The chain has TRBV7-2 and TRBJ2-7; 7 bases are shared with TRBD2. Germline loops: CDR1 SGHTA, CDR2 FQGNSA. The junction had 7 bases not matched to a gene; V was cut back by 5 bases and J by 3 bases. The CDR3 extends over 14 amino acids. CDR3: CASSRAGKDYEQYF. The CDR3 region has the DNA TGTGCCAGCAGCAGAGCGGGAAAAGACTACGAGCAGTACTTC.